These T cell receptor beta chains were read from a single sample in a study of patients and donors after allogeneic stem cell transplantation. TCRdb reprocessed the RT-PCR reads via MiXCR and lists one record per CDR3 protein. The table records approximately 170,000 distinct CDR3 sequences, 24% of them present only once. The specimen was blood, either unsorted or a sorted T cell fraction (not recorded which). The receptor source for this set is a human donor who was either an allogeneic HSCT recipient or a stem cell or donor lymphocyte infusion donor (not recorded which). It is not recorded whose cells these are; they may come from a transplant donor. Both conserved end residues are part of each CDR3. A D gene is named only where the DNA matches it firmly. Where a row states a size, it is once, few, many or the class of an expanded clone; other rows omit it.

D,size,J,V,CDR3,DNA
TRBD1,.,TRBJ1-1,TRBV4-3,CASSQSTGSSTEAFF,TGCGCCAGCAGCCAATCGACAGGGTCCAGCACTGAAGCTTTCTTT
TRBD1,few,TRBJ2-7,TRBV29-1,CSGGTAYEQYF,TGCAGCGGGGGGACAGCTTACGAGCAGTACTTC
TRBD2,.,TRBJ2-7,TRBV27,CASSLRGTSSYEQYF,TGTGCCAGCAGTTTGCGTGGGACTAGCTCCTACGAGCAGTACTTC
.,.,TRBJ2-7,TRBV20-1,CSARDKGTYEQYF,TGCAGTGCTAGAGATAAGGGGACCTACGAGCAGTACTTC
.,many,TRBJ1-4,TRBV12-3/TRBV12-4,CASSLDSINEKLFF,TGTGCCAGCAGTCTGGACAGTATTAATGAAAAACTGTTTTTT
TRBD1,many,TRBJ1-5,TRBV27,CASSSPPGTEESNQPQHF,TGTGCCAGCAGTTCGCCACCCGGGACAGAGGAGAGCAATCAGCCCCAGCATTTT
.,few,TRBJ2-7,TRBV12-3/TRBV12-4,CASTQYSYEQYF,TGTGCCAGCACCCAATACAGCTACGAGCAGTACTTC
.,.,TRBJ2-5,TRBV21-1,CASSKGGQGKETQYF,TGTGCCAGCAGCAAAGGGGGCCAGGGAAAAGAGACCCAGTACTTC
TRBD1,.,TRBJ2-2,TRBV30,CAWRGDRDRYPGELFF,TGTGCCTGGAGGGGAGATAGGGACAGGTACCCCGGGGAGCTGTTTTTT
TRBD1,.,TRBJ1-1,TRBV5-1,CASSSAGQGFAEAFF,TGCGCCAGCAGCTCGGCGGGACAGGGTTTTGCTGAAGCTTTCTTT
TRBD1,.,TRBJ2-1,TRBV29-1,CSAGTGGPDEQFF,TGCAGCGCCGGGACAGGGGGCCCTGATGAGCAGTTCTTC
.,few,TRBJ2-3,TRBV10-3,CAISESPSTDTQYF,TGTGCCATCAGTGAGTCTCCCAGCACAGATACGCAGTATTTT
.,.,TRBJ1-1,TRBV4-1,CASSREKGVPEAFF,TGCGCCAGCAGCCGAGAAAAAGGGGTTCCTGAAGCTTTCTTT
TRBD2,.,TRBJ2-3,TRBV5-6,CASNRLAAVVDTQYF,TGTGCCAGCAACAGACTAGCCGCGGTAGTAGATACGCAGTATTTT
TRBD2,.,TRBJ2-3,TRBV5-1,CASSNLAGGRRDTQYF,TGCGCCAGCAGCAACCTAGCGGGGGGGCGGAGAGATACGCAGTATTTT
.,.,TRBJ2-7,TRBV12-3/TRBV12-4,CASSWRVRGTYEQYF,TGTGCCAGCAGTTGGAGGGTGCGGGGAACCTACGAGCAGTACTTC
.,few,TRBJ1-4,TRBV15,CATSRERTPGEFF,TGTGCCACCAGCAGAGAGCGGACCCCAGGGGAGTTTTTT
TRBD1,.,TRBJ2-1,TRBV5-1,CASNLGQGRVNEQFF,TGCGCCAGCAATCTGGGACAGGGGAGGGTCAATGAGCAGTTCTTC
.,.,TRBJ1-4,TRBV9,CASSVDADEKLFF,TGTGCCAGCAGCGTAGACGCGGATGAAAAACTGTTTTTT
.,.,TRBJ1-2,TRBV30,CAWSLDRNYGYTF,TGTGCCTGGAGTTTAGACAGGAACTATGGCTACACCTTC
TRBD1,.,TRBJ1-2,TRBV10-3,CAIGRDRDTYGYTF,TGTGCCATCGGAAGGGACAGGGATACCTATGGCTACACCTTC
.,.,TRBJ2-7,TRBV12-3/TRBV12-4,CASTTGTPTYEQYF,TGTGCCAGCACCACCGGGACTCCTACCTACGAGCAGTACTTC
TRBD1,few,TRBJ1-2,TRBV29-1,CSVTDRTYGYTF,TGCAGCGTGACGGACAGGACCTATGGCTACACCTTC
TRBD1,few,TRBJ1-4,TRBV7-2,CASSAGTGSGKLFF,TGTGCCAGCAGCGCGGGGACAGGGTCAGGAAAACTGTTTTTT
.,.,TRBJ1-4,TRBV6-1,CASSGLSGVGVSEKLFF,TGTGCCAGCAGTGGCTTAAGTGGCGTGGGGGTTAGTGAAAAACTGTTTTTT
.,.,TRBJ1-1,TRBV5-6,CASSSMGFGEAFF,TGTGCCAGCAGCTCCATGGGTTTCGGTGAAGCTTTCTTT
TRBD1,.,TRBJ1-3,TRBV9,CASSRTGTGSGNTIYF,TGTGCCAGCAGTCGAACAGGGACAGGTTCTGGAAACACCATATATTTT
TRBD1,.,TRBJ1-4,TRBV12-3/TRBV12-4,CASSKQGFHEKLFF,TGTGCCAGCAGCAAACAGGGGTTCCATGAAAAACTGTTTTTT
.,.,TRBJ1-5,TRBV7-8,CASSARSRAPQHF,TGTGCCAGCAGCGCCAGATCCCGGGCGCCCCAGCATTTT
.,few,TRBJ2-3,TRBV10-3,CAISNTDTQYF,TGTGCCATCAGTAACACAGATACGCAGTATTTT
.,many,TRBJ1-1,TRBV11-3,CASSQIYGDGGNTEAFF,TGTGCCAGCAGCCAAATATATGGGGATGGAGGGAACACTGAAGCTTTCTTT
.,.,TRBJ2-2,TRBV29-1,CSVFTRELNTGELFF,TGCAGCGTCTTCACACGGGAGTTGAACACCGGGGAGCTGTTTTTT
.,.,TRBJ1-1,TRBV4-1,CASSQEGGMGSEAFF,TGCGCCAGCAGCCAAGAGGGAGGGATGGGGTCTGAAGCTTTCTTT
.,few,TRBJ1-1,TRBV6-1,CASEGPIRTEAFF,TGTGCCAGCGAGGGACCGATCCGCACTGAAGCTTTCTTT
.,.,TRBJ2-1,TRBV6-1,CASSNPSGVARYNEQFF,TGTGCCAGCAGTAATCCTTCTGGGGTAGCGAGGTACAATGAGCAGTTCTTC
.,.,TRBJ2-7,TRBV12-3/TRBV12-4,CASAWAEGYEQYF,TGTGCCAGCGCCTGGGCGGAAGGCTACGAGCAGTACTTC
.,few,TRBJ2-6,TRBV27,CASSLLFPSGANVLTF,TGTGCCAGCAGTTTATTGTTCCCCTCTGGGGCCAACGTCCTGACTTTC
.,.,TRBJ2-3,TRBV11-1,CASSLHRAGTDTQYF,TGTGCCAGCAGCTTACACAGGGCCGGAACAGATACGCAGTATTTT
.,.,TRBJ2-7,TRBV12-5,CASGLATSYEQYF,TGTGCTAGTGGTTTGGCTACCTCCTACGAGCAGTACTTC
.,.,TRBJ2-1,TRBV5-1,CASSSLGTPNEQFF,TGCGCCAGCAGTTCCCTTGGGACCCCCAATGAGCAGTTCTTC
.,.,TRBJ2-7,TRBV27,CASSPRDRRNEQYF,TGTGCCAGCAGTCCCCGAGACAGACGGAACGAGCAGTACTTC
.,few,TRBJ2-1,TRBV7-8,CASSLGLRDEQFF,TGTGCCAGCAGCTTAGGGTTAAGGGATGAGCAGTTCTTC
.,few,TRBJ1-5,TRBV20-1,CSARTTGSNQPQHF,TGCAGTGCCCGGACCACAGGAAGTAATCAGCCCCAGCATTTT
.,few,TRBJ1-4,TRBV9,CASSVLASINEKLFF,TGTGCCAGCAGCGTTTTAGCCAGCATTAATGAAAAACTGTTTTTT
.,.,TRBJ2-7,TRBV13,CASSPPGGNEQYF,TGTGCCAGCAGCCCTCCTGGGGGAAACGAGCAGTACTTC
.,few,TRBJ1-2,TRBV7-6,CASSFVRGYGYTF,TGTGCCAGCAGTTTTGTCCGGGGGTATGGCTACACCTTC
.,.,TRBJ1-2,TRBV12-5,CASGSSQRVYGYTF,TGTGCTAGTGGTTCATCCCAACGAGTTTATGGCTACACCTTC
.,.,TRBJ1-5,TRBV20-1,CSARDYRRVNQPQHF,TGCAGTGCTAGAGATTATCGCAGGGTAAATCAGCCCCAGCATTTT
.,few,TRBJ1-5,TRBV12-3/TRBV12-4,CASSLIVGGESYQPQHF,TGTGCCAGCAGTTTAATCGTCGGGGGGGAATCTTATCAGCCCCAGCATTTT
.,.,TRBJ2-1,TRBV7-9,CASSQINEQFF,TGTGCCAGCAGCCAAATCAATGAGCAGTTCTTC
.,.,TRBJ1-5,TRBV6-6,CASSYGGRLGNQPQHF,TGTGCCAGCAGTTACGGGGGGCGCCTAGGCAATCAGCCCCAGCATTTT
.,.,TRBJ1-4,TRBV12-3/TRBV12-4,CASSWGLPLNEKLFF,TGTGCCAGCAGCTGGGGCCTGCCCCTAAATGAAAAACTGTTTTTT
.,.,TRBJ1-3,TRBV9,CASSVDGSTNSGNTIYF,TGTGCCAGCAGCGTAGATGGCAGCACCAACTCTGGAAACACCATATATTTT
.,.,TRBJ1-5,TRBV5-6,CASSFGGGGPQHF,TGTGCCAGCAGCTTCGGGGGCGGAGGGCCCCAGCATTTT
.,.,TRBJ2-2,TRBV12-3/TRBV12-4,CASSPINGELFF,TGTGCCAGCAGCCCTATCAACGGGGAGCTGTTTTTT
.,.,TRBJ2-5,TRBV7-9,CASSLQEQETQYF,TGTGCCAGCAGTTTACAAGAACAAGAGACCCAGTACTTC
.,.,TRBJ2-5,TRBV7-9,CASSPIAMETQYF,TGTGCCAGCAGCCCTATAGCGATGGAGACCCAGTACTTC